This record covers a single T cell receptor (beta chain). This record comes from a study of cytomegalovirus exposure and HLA in healthy donors. Overall study: Unique TCRs from HLA-typed donors, roughly 89 million of them, were held in an early data release.

Nominally healthy donors provided the samples, though records likely missed some immune exposures. The PCR was carried out with 60 Vbeta primers and 13 Jbeta primers. Methods used by the authors: About 83 million unique TCR beta chains, 9 million to 11 million shared, were counted in a later analysis. The method was immunoSEQ multiplex PCR; TCRdb's version includes in-frame clones alone and lacks a portion of them. Clonal size and the V and J genes are those of that table, whereas D and trimming came from the DNA. The data contain more than 150,000 clones, 81% of them singletons. The trim removed 1 base at V and 7 bases at J, leaving 8 bases unmatched. The CDR3 is made up of 15 amino acids. Germline CDR1 reads WNHNN; CDR2 reads SYGVQD (reference sequence).

The source is a man between 45 and 60 years old in good health and CMV-seropositive. The V gene is TRBV10-1, the J gene TRBJ2-7; 9 positions match TRBD1. What was sequenced was PBMCs. Here the CDR3 reads CASSEYGTGKGEQYF. The CDR3 DNA follows: TGCGCCAGCAGTGAGTACGGGACAGGGAAGGGGGAGCAGTACTTC.